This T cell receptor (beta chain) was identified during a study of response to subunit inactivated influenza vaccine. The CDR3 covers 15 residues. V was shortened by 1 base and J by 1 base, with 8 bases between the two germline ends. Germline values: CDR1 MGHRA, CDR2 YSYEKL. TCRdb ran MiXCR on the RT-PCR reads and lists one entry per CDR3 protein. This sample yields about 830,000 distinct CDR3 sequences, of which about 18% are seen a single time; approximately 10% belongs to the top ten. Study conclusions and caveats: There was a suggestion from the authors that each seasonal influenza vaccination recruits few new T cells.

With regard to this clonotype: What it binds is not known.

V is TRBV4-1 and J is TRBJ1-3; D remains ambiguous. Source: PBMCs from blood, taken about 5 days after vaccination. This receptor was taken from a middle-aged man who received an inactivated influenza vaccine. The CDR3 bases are TGCGCCAGCAGCCAAGCTGCAGTGTCTGGAAACACCATATATTTT. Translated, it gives CASSQAAVSGNTIYF.